One T cell receptor (beta chain) is described in this entry. What it binds is not known. Before any sequencing was done, the ViraFEST assay used viral peptide pools to expand antigen-specific CD4+ T cells. Between days 9 and 10 of culture, CD4+ T cells were separated out. Of the BNT162b2 and mRNA-1273 vaccines, participants received two doses of one or the other. Vaccine recipients, nucleocapsid antibody negative, had no prior SARS-CoV-2 infection. Data came from immunoSEQ multiplex PCR; TCRdb stores just in-frame clones and leaves some out. The sample shows about 29,000 clones, roughly four fifths of them seen only once. The entry originates in a study of vaccination effects on CD4 cells after COVID-19. Study findings and constraints: Only a few convalescent patients and no early post-infection timepoints featured in the study.

Germline CDR1 SQVTM, CDR2 ANQGSEA. V dropped 4 bases and J dropped 7 bases, with 11 bases sitting between them. The CDR3 is 12 residues long. This sequence joins TRBV29-1 and TRBJ1-5; D not certain. The clonotype comes from a human donor who received a COVID-19 vaccine. Sequences were derived from CD4+ T cells from PBMCs cultured with HCoV-OC43 spike peptides, sampled after COVID-19 vaccination. The subset: HCoV-OC43 spike overlapping peptide pool stimulation. The CDR3 is CSVGEVRQPQHF. The CDR3 nucleotides are TGCAGCGTTGGAGAAGTTCGGCAGCCCCAGCATTTT.